Listed below are T cell receptor beta chains from one sample, sequenced in a study of spatial heterogeneity in lung cancer. TCRdb re-analysed the 5' RACE reads in MiXCR, keeping a single row per CDR3 protein. The sample comprises under 150,000 distinct CDR3 sequences, 9.5% to 14% of which are singletons, and approximately 25% rests with the top ten. The sequencing used PBMCs, collected at follow-up. The origin of the receptors is a female donor with early-stage non-small cell lung cancer. CDR3s include the opening cysteine and the closing phenylalanine or tryptophan. Fields, in order: J gene, clone size, D gene, V gene, CDR3 protein, CDR3 DNA. D genes are given only for firm matches. A clone size is listed for some rows: how often the clone was seen (once, few, many), or a class if it is expanded.

TRBJ1-2 | NA | TRBD1 | TRBV11-2 | CASSLPQGARGYTF | TGTGCCAGCAGCTTACCCCAGGGGGCGCGTGGCTACACCTTC
TRBJ2-5 | NA | TRBD2 | TRBV4-3 | CASSRRLAGEGETQYF | TGCGCCAGCAGCCGAAGACTAGCGGGAGAAGGGGAGACCCAGTACTTC
TRBJ2-5 | NA | NA | TRBV9 | CASSERNRAGETQYF | TGTGCCAGCAGCGAGCGCAACAGGGCGGGAGAGACCCAGTACTTC
TRBJ2-1 | NA | TRBD2 | TRBV28 | CASSPTTSGNYNEQFF | TGTGCCAGCAGTCCGACGACTAGCGGGAACTACAATGAGCAGTTCTTC
TRBJ2-6 | few | NA | TRBV2 | CASSDRTGANVLTF | TGTGCCAGCAGTGATAGGACTGGGGCCAACGTCCTGACTTTC
TRBJ1-2 | few | NA | TRBV19 | CASRPPGGSSGYTF | TGTGCCAGTAGGCCCCCCGGGGGATCGAGTGGCTACACCTTC
TRBJ2-2 | few | TRBD2 | TRBV4-3 | CASSRNSGRTTGELFF | TGCGCCAGCAGCCGGAATAGCGGGAGAACGACCGGGGAGCTGTTTTTT
TRBJ2-1 | NA | TRBD2 | TRBV20-1 | CSATPGLAGVYEQFF | TGCAGTGCTACCCCGGGACTAGCGGGAGTGTATGAGCAGTTCTTC
TRBJ2-4 | NA | NA | TRBV7-3 | CASSGRNGDIQYF | TGTGCCAGCAGCGGCCGAAACGGGGACATTCAGTACTTC
TRBJ2-7 | few | TRBD2 | TRBV7-8 | CASSGRTSGKNSYEQYF | TGTGCCAGCAGCGGGCGGACTAGCGGGAAAAACTCCTACGAGCAGTACTTC
TRBJ1-2 | NA | NA | TRBV7-8 | CASSLSRASSEGYTF | TGTGCCAGCAGCTTATCTCGGGCCTCTTCGGAAGGCTACACCTTC
TRBJ1-2 | NA | NA | TRBV7-9 | CASSLWRGRTDYGYTF | TGTGCCAGCAGCTTATGGCGGGGACGGACAGACTATGGCTACACCTTC
TRBJ1-1 | NA | NA | TRBV12-5 | CASGFPNTEAFF | TGTGCTAGTGGTTTTCCTAACACTGAAGCTTTCTTT
TRBJ2-1 | many | NA | TRBV28 | CASSFWGNEQFF | TGTGCCAGCAGTTTTTGGGGCAATGAGCAGTTCTTC
TRBJ2-5 | few | NA | TRBV5-5 | CASSLGAGLGQETQYF | TGTGCCAGCAGCTTGGGGGCGGGACTGGGACAAGAGACCCAGTACTTC
TRBJ1-1 | NA | NA | TRBV7-9 | CASSPQGLF | TGTGCCAGCAGCCCCCAGGGCCTTTTT
TRBJ2-1 | few | TRBD1 | TRBV28 | CASSPPGQGSGNEQFF | TGTGCCAGCAGCCCTCCGGGACAGGGATCTGGCAATGAGCAGTTCTTC
TRBJ2-1 | NA | NA | TRBV18 | CASSPQFRQTIEQFF | TGTGCCAGCTCACCACAGTTTAGACAGACAATCGAGCAGTTCTTC